This is a list of T cell receptor beta chains from one sample in a study of cytomegalovirus exposure and HLA in healthy donors. TCRdb's table, derived via immunoSEQ multiplex PCR, lists solely in-frame clones and lacks some. The sample includes just over 150,000 clones. The specimen was PBMCs. The source of these receptors is a man aged 25 to 40 in good health and CMV-seronegative. The CDR3 runs from the conserved cysteine through the conserved F or W. Each record gives: V gene, D gene, J gene, CDR3 DNA, CDR3 protein. A D gene is named only where the DNA matches it firmly.

v_call: TRBV5-1; d_call: NA; j_call: TRBJ2-7; cdr3_nt: TGCGCCAGCAGCGGACAAACAGGGAAAGAGCAGTACTTC; cdr3_aa: CASSGQTGKEQYF
v_call: TRBV23-1; d_call: NA; j_call: TRBJ2-2; cdr3_nt: TGCGCCAGCAGTCCCACGGAGGAGAGGGATTCGGACACCGGGGAGCTGTTTTTT; cdr3_aa: CASSPTEERDSDTGELFF
v_call: TRBV9; d_call: NA; j_call: TRBJ1-6; cdr3_nt: TGTGCCAGCAGCCCTCAGGGTGCAGTGGATAATTCACCCCTCCACTTT; cdr3_aa: CASSPQGAVDNSPLHF
v_call: TRBV10-3; d_call: TRBD2; j_call: TRBJ2-3; cdr3_nt: TGTGCCATCAGTGACCGAGCGGGACTGGCGACAGATACGCAGTATTTT; cdr3_aa: CAISDRAGLATDTQYF
v_call: TRBV29-1; d_call: NA; j_call: TRBJ2-1; cdr3_nt: TGCAGCGTAGGAATACTAGAGCGGGTTTACAATGAGCAGTTCTTC; cdr3_aa: CSVGILERVYNEQFF
v_call: TRBV5-4; d_call: NA; j_call: TRBJ2-5; cdr3_nt: TGTGCCAGCAGCCCGTTTCAGGGGTCCCAAGAGACCCAGTACTTC; cdr3_aa: CASSPFQGSQETQYF
v_call: TRBV18; d_call: TRBD1; j_call: TRBJ1-5; cdr3_nt: TGTGCCAGCTCATCCCTACAGGGGAACAATCAGCCCCAGCATTTT; cdr3_aa: CASSSLQGNNQPQHF
v_call: TRBV6-1; d_call: TRBD1; j_call: TRBJ1-2; cdr3_nt: TGTGCCAGCAGTGAGGGGACAGGATCGTTTTGGTATGGCTACACCTTC; cdr3_aa: CASSEGTGSFWYGYTF
v_call: TRBV19; d_call: TRBD2; j_call: TRBJ2-3; cdr3_nt: TGTGCCAGTAGTATGGTACTAGCGGCTGACACAGATACGCAGTATTTT; cdr3_aa: CASSMVLAADTDTQYF
v_call: TRBV9; d_call: TRBD1; j_call: TRBJ2-3; cdr3_nt: TGTGCCAGCAGCGTAGTCTGGACAGGAACAGATACGCAGTATTTT; cdr3_aa: CASSVVWTGTDTQYF
v_call: TRBV19; d_call: TRBD1; j_call: TRBJ2-7; cdr3_nt: TGTGCCAGTAGTACGACGCATACCGGGACAGGATCCTACGAGCAGTACTTC; cdr3_aa: CASSTTHTGTGSYEQYF
v_call: TRBV10-3; d_call: TRBD2; j_call: TRBJ2-7; cdr3_nt: TGTGCCATCAGTGACGGAGGACTAGCGGGCTCCTACGAGCAGTACTTC; cdr3_aa: CAISDGGLAGSYEQYF
v_call: TRBV7-8; d_call: TRBD1; j_call: TRBJ1-4; cdr3_nt: TGTGCCAGCAGCCCCGGACAGGGGAGAAACGAAAAACTGTTTTTT; cdr3_aa: CASSPGQGRNEKLFF
v_call: TRBV5-4; d_call: NA; j_call: TRBJ1-1; cdr3_nt: TGTGCCAGCAGCTGGAAACAGGGTAGTGGGGCTTTCTTT; cdr3_aa: CASSWKQGSGAFF
v_call: TRBV19; d_call: NA; j_call: TRBJ1-2; cdr3_nt: TGTGCCAGTAGTATAAGTTCGGCCAGCAGGGGCTACACCTTC; cdr3_aa: CASSISSASRGYTF
v_call: TRBV6-5; d_call: TRBD1; j_call: TRBJ2-7; cdr3_nt: TGTGCCAGCAGTTACGGGACAGGGAACTACGAGCAGTACTTC; cdr3_aa: CASSYGTGNYEQYF
v_call: TRBV27; d_call: NA; j_call: TRBJ1-5; cdr3_nt: TGTGCCAGCAGTCACAACAATCAGCCCCAGCATTTT; cdr3_aa: CASSHNNQPQHF
v_call: TRBV29-1; d_call: NA; j_call: TRBJ2-1; cdr3_nt: TGCAGCGTTGGGGCAGGGGTTTACAATGAGCAGTTCTTC; cdr3_aa: CSVGAGVYNEQFF
v_call: TRBV10-3; d_call: TRBD1; j_call: TRBJ2-7; cdr3_nt: TGTGCCATCAGTGAGTCTGGGACAGGGCGAACCTACGAGCAGTACTTC; cdr3_aa: CAISESGTGRTYEQYF
v_call: TRBV4-1; d_call: TRBD1; j_call: TRBJ2-7; cdr3_nt: TGCGCCAGCAGCCAAGATATCGGGACAGAACACTACGAGCAGTACTTC; cdr3_aa: CASSQDIGTEHYEQYF
v_call: TRBV27; d_call: NA; j_call: TRBJ1-3; cdr3_nt: TGTGCCAGCAGTGGGGCCGTCTCTGGAAACACCATATATTTT; cdr3_aa: CASSGAVSGNTIYF
v_call: TRBV7-9; d_call: NA; j_call: TRBJ2-6; cdr3_nt: TGTGCCAGCAGCCAACCAGGGGCCTCTGGGGCCAACGTCCTGACTTTC; cdr3_aa: CASSQPGASGANVLTF
v_call: TRBV19; d_call: NA; j_call: TRBJ2-1; cdr3_nt: TGTGCCAGTACCCCAAGCGGGCTCCTGGAGCAGTTCTTC; cdr3_aa: CASTPSGLLEQFF
v_call: TRBV6-1; d_call: NA; j_call: TRBJ2-7; cdr3_nt: TGTGCCAGCAGGGGCACTAGCTCCTACGAGCAGTACTTC; cdr3_aa: CASRGTSSYEQYF
v_call: TRBV6-4; d_call: TRBD1; j_call: TRBJ2-3; cdr3_nt: TGTGCCAGCAGTCAATCGACAGGGACCCCAGATACGCAGTATTTT; cdr3_aa: CASSQSTGTPDTQYF
v_call: TRBV28; d_call: NA; j_call: TRBJ1-4; cdr3_nt: TGTGCCAGCAGTTTGGACAGTAGATCAACTAATGAAAAACTGTTTTTT; cdr3_aa: CASSLDSRSTNEKLFF
v_call: TRBV28; d_call: TRBD1; j_call: TRBJ2-5; cdr3_nt: TGTGCCAGCAGTATTGGGACAGGGGGCCGGGAGACCCAGTACTTC; cdr3_aa: CASSIGTGGRETQYF
v_call: TRBV7-6; d_call: NA; j_call: TRBJ1-1; cdr3_nt: TGTGCCAGCAGCTTAGGACAGGCAAGTGAAGCTTTCTTT; cdr3_aa: CASSLGQASEAFF
v_call: TRBV5-1; d_call: TRBD2; j_call: TRBJ2-7; cdr3_nt: TGCGCCAGCAGCTTGTTTTTGCGGGAGGGCCTGTCCTACGAGCAGTACTTC; cdr3_aa: CASSLFLREGLSYEQYF
v_call: TRBV10-2; d_call: NA; j_call: TRBJ2-2; cdr3_nt: TGCGCCAGCAGTGGGAGGGGACCGAACACCGGGGAGCTGTTTTTT; cdr3_aa: CASSGRGPNTGELFF
v_call: TRBV10-1; d_call: TRBD2; j_call: TRBJ2-2; cdr3_nt: TGCGCCAGCAGTGGTGTTCCGGGACTAGCGGGAGGCACGAACACCGGGGAGCTGTTTTTT; cdr3_aa: CASSGVPGLAGGTNTGELFF
v_call: TRBV7-2; d_call: NA; j_call: TRBJ2-7; cdr3_nt: TGTGCCAGCAGCCGGACAGATACCTACGAGCAGTACTTC; cdr3_aa: CASSRTDTYEQYF
v_call: TRBV2; d_call: NA; j_call: TRBJ1-1; cdr3_nt: TGTGCCAGCACCCCGTTGGGGGGGTCGGTCACTGAAGCTTTCTTT; cdr3_aa: CASTPLGGSVTEAFF
v_call: TRBV6-5; d_call: NA; j_call: TRBJ1-4; cdr3_nt: TGTGCCAGCAGTTACTCGCGGGGGGCGCGAGAAAAACTGTTTTTT; cdr3_aa: CASSYSRGAREKLFF
v_call: TRBV9; d_call: NA; j_call: TRBJ1-2; cdr3_nt: TGTGCCAGCAGCGTAGGACAGACTTCTAACTATGGCTACACCTTC; cdr3_aa: CASSVGQTSNYGYTF
v_call: TRBV5-1; d_call: TRBD1; j_call: TRBJ1-1; cdr3_nt: TGCGCCAGCAGCCCCGGGACAGGGGGTTTCCTGTACACTGAAGCTTTCTTT; cdr3_aa: CASSPGTGGFLYTEAFF
v_call: TRBV7-9; d_call: NA; j_call: TRBJ2-1; cdr3_nt: TGTGCCAGCAGCCTTACACCTCCGTCCCTCGTGAATGAGCAGTTCTTC; cdr3_aa: CASSLTPPSLVNEQFF
v_call: TRBV5-1; d_call: NA; j_call: TRBJ2-1; cdr3_nt: TGCGCCAGCAGCCTCGGACTGGGGAGCTCCTACAATGAGCAGTTCTTC; cdr3_aa: CASSLGLGSSYNEQFF